The present T cell receptor beta chain was sequenced within a study of T cells in localized non-small cell lung cancer. This clone was recorded a few times. Its antigen is still unknown. Here immunoSEQ multiplex PCR was the method, and the copy in TCRdb shows in-frame clones only, minus some. This sample has about 3,300 clones, with roughly 28% found just once. Notes on the study in general: Uninvolved adjacent lung had more T cell clonality than any other tissue, topping tumor.

Adjacent lung tissue lacking atypia was obtained at a distance of at least 2 cm from the tumor margin. The V end lost 6 bases, the J end lost 6 bases, and 18 bases lay between the germline ends. Germline V gene data show CDR1 as MNHGY and CDR2 as SAAAGT. This CDR3 is built from 14 residues. The chain recombines TRBV6-8 with TRBJ2-7; tentatively, D is TRBD2 (6 bases). Specimen: normal lung tissue next to the tumor, collected before any cancer treatment. This clonotype originated in a woman aged 40-70 years with stage I lung adenocarcinoma. The CDR3 region has the DNA TGTGCCAGCAGGAACACGGGACTCTCGGGCGAGCAGTACTTC. Protein: CASRNTGLSGEQYF.